This section outlines one T cell receptor (beta chain) sequence together with its context. The data belong to a study of T cell changes during pregnancy in multiple sclerosis. The repertoire was sequenced with immunoSEQ multiplex PCR; TCRdb's copy has only in-frame clones and lacks some. The sample holds about 52,000 clones, 92% seen once. The sequence was obtained from a female donor in good health, enrolled as a control in a pregnancy study. This specimen consisted of CD4+ T cells from peripheral blood mononuclear cells, obtained after pregnancy.

CDR3 in amino acids: CASSQGGNSGANVLTF. The DNA of the CDR3 is TGTGCCAGCAGCCAAGGAGGAAACTCTGGGGCCAACGTCCTGACTTTC. V gene TRBV14 combines with J gene TRBJ2-6; D is ambiguous. This CDR3 has 16 amino acids. Trimming removed 1 base from V and 0 bases from J, with 7 bases in between. Germline V CDR1 and CDR2: SGHDN, FVKESK.